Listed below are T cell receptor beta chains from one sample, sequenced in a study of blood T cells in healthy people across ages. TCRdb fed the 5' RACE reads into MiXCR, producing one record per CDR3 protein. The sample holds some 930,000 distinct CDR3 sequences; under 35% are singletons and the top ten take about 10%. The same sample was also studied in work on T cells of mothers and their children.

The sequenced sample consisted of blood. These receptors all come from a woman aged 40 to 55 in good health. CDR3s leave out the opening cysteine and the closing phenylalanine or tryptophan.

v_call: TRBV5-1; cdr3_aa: ASSLGRLAADYEQY
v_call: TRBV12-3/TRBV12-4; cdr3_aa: ACRVYKDQPQH
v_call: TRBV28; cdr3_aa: ASSHRGFGNQPQH
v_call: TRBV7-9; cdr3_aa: ASSAGQGDRETQY
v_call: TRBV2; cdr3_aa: ASSELQYKWF
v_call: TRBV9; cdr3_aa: ASSVALVGQGITETQY
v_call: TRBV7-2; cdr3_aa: ASSLVRANTEAF
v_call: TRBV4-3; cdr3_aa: ASSQGAGIYTGELF
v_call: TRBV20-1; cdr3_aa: STTSGGRNEQF
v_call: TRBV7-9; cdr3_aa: ASQGAGDEKLF
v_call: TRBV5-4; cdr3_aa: ASSLDIIPRNEQF
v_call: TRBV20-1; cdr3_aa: SAAGGITDTQY
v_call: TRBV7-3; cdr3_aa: ASSPSRQETQH
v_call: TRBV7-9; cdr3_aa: ASSWGGRSAYGYT
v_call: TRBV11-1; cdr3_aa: AGSVRGRSYEQY
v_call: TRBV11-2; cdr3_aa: ASSPYSEYNEQF
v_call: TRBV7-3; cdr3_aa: ASSFLINTEAF
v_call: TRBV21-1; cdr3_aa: ASSKVGLGQTSSYEQY
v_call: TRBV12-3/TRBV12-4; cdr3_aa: ASSPRAPNTEAF
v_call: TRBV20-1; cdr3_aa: SASDSTCEQY
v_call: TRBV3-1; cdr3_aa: ASSPATGLLSGANVLT
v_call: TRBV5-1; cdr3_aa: ASSLEVIQGYNEKLF
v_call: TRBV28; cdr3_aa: ASSVNRGFYNEQF
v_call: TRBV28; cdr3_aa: ASNRDRSNQPQH
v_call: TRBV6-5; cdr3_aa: ACRQSDRGLEQY
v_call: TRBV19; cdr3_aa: ASSIERRLFHYT
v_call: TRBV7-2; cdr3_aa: ASSLFGATDTQY
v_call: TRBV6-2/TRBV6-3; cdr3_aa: AISRTSAQETQY
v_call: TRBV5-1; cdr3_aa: ASSLTGDNEAF
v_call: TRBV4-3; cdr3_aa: ASSQAEIVRDRYNSPLH
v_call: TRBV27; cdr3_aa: ASSLEWQMSYEQY
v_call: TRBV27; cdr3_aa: VSSWGQGYQPQH
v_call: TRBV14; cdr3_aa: ASSQGVRGYEQY
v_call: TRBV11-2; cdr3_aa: ASSLVADRDTGELF
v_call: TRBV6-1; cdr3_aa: ASRREGQRNEQF
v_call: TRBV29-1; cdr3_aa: SAQANYGYT
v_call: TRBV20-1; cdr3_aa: SAFSGRERTDTQY
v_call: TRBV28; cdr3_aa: ASRTGIRNQPQH
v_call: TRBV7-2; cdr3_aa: ASSATGGSNEKLF